This TCR beta chain was observed in a study of blood T cell repertoires in COVID-19. Study summary: Spain, Italy and the United States supplied samples that represented acute and convalescent COVID-19.

Authors' analysis steps: Estimation of nucleated cell counts relied on the amplification of reference gene primers. Repertoires were generated with immunoSEQ multiplex PCR, while TCRdb's copy carries only in-frame clones and drops some. V and J calls and clone size are given by that table; D and trimming were obtained from the DNA. The sample yields 130,000 to 150,000 clones, more than 75% seen once. V lost 6 bases and J 2 bases, leaving 7 bases between the germline ends. Germline assignment: CDR1 MNHEY and CDR2 SVGAGI. The CDR3 is 13 amino acids. This receptor was taken from a man in his sixties with active or convalescent COVID-19. The chain couples TRBV6-5 to TRBJ2-2; D is uncertain. Input material: peripheral blood. This CDR3 reads CASRARNTGELFF. The CDR3 DNA is TGTGCCAGCAGGGCCCGTAACACCGGGGAGCTGTTTTTT.